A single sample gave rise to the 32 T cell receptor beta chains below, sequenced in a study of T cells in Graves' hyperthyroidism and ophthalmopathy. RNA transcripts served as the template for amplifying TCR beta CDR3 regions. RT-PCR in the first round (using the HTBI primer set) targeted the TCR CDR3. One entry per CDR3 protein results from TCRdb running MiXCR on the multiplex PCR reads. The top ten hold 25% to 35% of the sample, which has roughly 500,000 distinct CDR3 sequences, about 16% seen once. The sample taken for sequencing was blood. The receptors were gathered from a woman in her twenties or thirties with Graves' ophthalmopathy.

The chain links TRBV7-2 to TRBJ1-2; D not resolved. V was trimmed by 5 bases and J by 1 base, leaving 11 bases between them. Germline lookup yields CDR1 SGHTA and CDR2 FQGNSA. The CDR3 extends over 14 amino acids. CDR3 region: CASSPTEVNYGYTF. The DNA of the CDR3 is TGTGCCAGCAGCCCTACGGAGGTTAACTATGGCTACACCTTC.

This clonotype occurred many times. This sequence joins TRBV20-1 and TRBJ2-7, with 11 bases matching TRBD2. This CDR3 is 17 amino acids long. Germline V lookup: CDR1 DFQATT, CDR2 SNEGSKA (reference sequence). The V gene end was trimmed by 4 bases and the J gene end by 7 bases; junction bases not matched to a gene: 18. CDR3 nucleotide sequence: TGCAGTGCTATCCCCCCGGGTAGCGGGAGGGCGGTCAGGGAGCAGTACTTC. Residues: CSAIPPGSGRAVREQYF.

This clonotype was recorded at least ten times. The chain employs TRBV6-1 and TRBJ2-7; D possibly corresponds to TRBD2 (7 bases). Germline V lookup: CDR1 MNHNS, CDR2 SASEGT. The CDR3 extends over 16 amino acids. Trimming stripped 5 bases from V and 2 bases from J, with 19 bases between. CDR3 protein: CASSLGGPSYPYEQYF. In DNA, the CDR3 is TGTGCCAGCAGTTTGGGGGGGCCCTCTTACCCCTACGAGCAGTACTTC.

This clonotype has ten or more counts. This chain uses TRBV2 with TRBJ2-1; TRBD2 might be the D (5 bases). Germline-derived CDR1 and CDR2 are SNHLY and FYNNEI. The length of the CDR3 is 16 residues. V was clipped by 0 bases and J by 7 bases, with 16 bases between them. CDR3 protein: CASSEAVLAGPNEQFF. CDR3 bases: TGTGCCAGCAGTGAAGCAGTGCTAGCTGGGCCGAATGAGCAGTTCTTC. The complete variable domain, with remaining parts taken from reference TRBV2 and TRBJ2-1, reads EPEVTQTPSHQVTQMGQEVILRCVPISNHLYFYWYRQILGQKVEFLVSFYNNEISEKSEIFDDQFSVERPDGSNFTLKIRSTKLEDSAMYFCASSEAVLAGPNEQFFGPGTRLTVL.

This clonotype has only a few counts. The CDR3 DNA reads as TGTGCCAGCAGGCTCCGGGACTCCCTGGCCGGGGAGCTGTTTTTT. Protein: CASRLRDSLAGELFF. The genes are TRBV2 and TRBJ2-2, with D perhaps matching TRBD2 (6 bases). The CDR3 is 15 amino acids. The germline CDR1 and CDR2 sequences are SNHLY and FYNNEI. V was clipped by 6 bases and J by 6 bases, with 17 bases between them. The full variable domain, with the rest looked up from reference TRBV2 and TRBJ2-2, is EPEVTQTPSHQVTQMGQEVILRCVPISNHLYFYWYRQILGQKVEFLVSFYNNEISEKSEIFDDQFSVERPDGSNFTLKIRSTKLEDSAMYFCASRLRDSLAGELFFGEGSRLTVL.

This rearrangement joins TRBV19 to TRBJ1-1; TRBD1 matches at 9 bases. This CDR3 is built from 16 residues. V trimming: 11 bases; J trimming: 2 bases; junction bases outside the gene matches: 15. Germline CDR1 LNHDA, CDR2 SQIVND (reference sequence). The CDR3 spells CAGTPGDRVSNTEAFF. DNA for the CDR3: TGTGCCGGTACTCCCGGGGACAGGGTGTCTAACACTGAAGCTTTCTTT. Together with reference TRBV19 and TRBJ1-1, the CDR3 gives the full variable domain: DGGITQSPKYLFRKEGQNVTLSCEQNLNHDAMYWYRQDPGQGLRLIYYSQIVNDFQKGDIAEGYSVSREKKESFPLTVTSAQKNPTAFYLCAGTPGDRVSNTEAFFGQGTRLTVV.

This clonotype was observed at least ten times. The CDR3 protein is CASKAGGSYEQYF. The CDR3 DNA reads TGTGCCAGCAAGGCGGGAGGCTCCTACGAGCAGTACTTC. This chain uses TRBV12-3 or TRBV12-4 with TRBJ2-7, with 8 bases matching TRBD2. The CDR3 length is 13 residues. V shed 7 bases and J 0 bases; nucleotides not matched to a gene: 2.

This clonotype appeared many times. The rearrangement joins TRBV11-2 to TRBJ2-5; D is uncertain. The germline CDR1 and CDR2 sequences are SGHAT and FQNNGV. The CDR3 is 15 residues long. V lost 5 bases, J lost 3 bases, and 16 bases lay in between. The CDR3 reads CASSPAGARKETQYF. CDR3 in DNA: TGTGCCAGCAGCCCCGCCGGAGCCAGGAAAGAGACCCAGTACTTC.

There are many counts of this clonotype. CDR3 region: CASSSDGGRISYEQYF. Here the CDR3 DNA reads TGTGCCAGCAGTTCGGACGGCGGGAGGATCTCCTACGAGCAGTACTTC. V and J are TRBV6-2 or TRBV6-3 and TRBJ2-7, with 8 nucleotides matching TRBD2. V was pared by 4 bases and J by 0 bases, with 8 bases of the junction left unmatched. The germline V gene has CDR1 MNHEY and CDR2 SVGEGT. The CDR3 length is 16 residues.

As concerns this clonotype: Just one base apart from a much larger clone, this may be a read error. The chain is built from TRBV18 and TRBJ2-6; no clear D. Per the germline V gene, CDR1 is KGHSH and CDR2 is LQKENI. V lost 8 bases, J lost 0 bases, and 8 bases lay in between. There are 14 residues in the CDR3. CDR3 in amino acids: CASRDNSGANVLTF. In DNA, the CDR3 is TGTGCCAGCAGAGATAACTCTGGGGCCAACGTCCTGACTTTC.

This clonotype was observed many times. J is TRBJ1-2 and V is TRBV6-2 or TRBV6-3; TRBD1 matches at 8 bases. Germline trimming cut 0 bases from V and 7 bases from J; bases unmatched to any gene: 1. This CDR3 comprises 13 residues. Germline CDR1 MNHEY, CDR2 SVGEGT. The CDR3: CASSYSTGVGYTF. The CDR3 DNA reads TGTGCCAGCAGTTACTCGACAGGGGTTGGCTACACCTTC.

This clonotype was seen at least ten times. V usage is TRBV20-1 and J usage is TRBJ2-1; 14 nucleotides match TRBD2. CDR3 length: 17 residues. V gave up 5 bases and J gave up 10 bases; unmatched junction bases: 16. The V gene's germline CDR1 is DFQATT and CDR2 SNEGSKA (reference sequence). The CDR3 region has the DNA TGCAGTGCTCCATTATCCGGGCGACTAGCGGGAGGGCAGGAGCAGTTCTTC. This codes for CSAPLSGRLAGGQEQFF.

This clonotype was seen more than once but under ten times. The CDR3 DNA sequence: TGTGCCAGCAGCATCGGGGAGGGCCATGGCTACACCTTC. This sequence encodes CASSIGEGHGYTF. The chain employs TRBV7-2 and TRBJ1-2, with no clear D. The CDR3 runs 13 residues. Looked up from germline, CDR1 is SGHTA and CDR2 is FQGNSA. Trimming removed 5 bases from V and 6 bases from J, with 13 bases in between.

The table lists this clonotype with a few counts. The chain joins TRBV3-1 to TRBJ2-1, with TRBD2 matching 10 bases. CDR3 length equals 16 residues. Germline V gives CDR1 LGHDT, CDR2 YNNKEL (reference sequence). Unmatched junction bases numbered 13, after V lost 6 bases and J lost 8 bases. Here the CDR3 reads CASRSRGLAGDYEQFF. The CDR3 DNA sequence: TGTGCCAGCAGATCCAGAGGGCTAGCGGGAGACTATGAGCAGTTCTTC.

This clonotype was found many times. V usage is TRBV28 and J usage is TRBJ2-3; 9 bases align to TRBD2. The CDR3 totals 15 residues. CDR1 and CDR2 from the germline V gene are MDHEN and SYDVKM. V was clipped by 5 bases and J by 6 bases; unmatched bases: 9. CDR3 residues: CASSPNAGLADTQYF. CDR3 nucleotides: TGTGCCAGCAGTCCTAACGCGGGACTAGCCGATACGCAGTATTTT. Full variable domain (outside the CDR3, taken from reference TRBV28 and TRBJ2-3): DVKVTQSSRYLVKRTGEKVFLECVQDMDHENMFWYRQDPGLGLRLIYFSYDVKMKEKGDIPEGYSVSREKKERFSLILESASTNQTSMYLCASSPNAGLADTQYFGPGTRLTVL.

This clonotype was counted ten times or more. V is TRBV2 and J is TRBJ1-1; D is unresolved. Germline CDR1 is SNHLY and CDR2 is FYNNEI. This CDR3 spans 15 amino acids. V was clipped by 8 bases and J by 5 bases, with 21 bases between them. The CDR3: CASPTFVGPGTEAFF. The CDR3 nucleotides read TGTGCCAGCCCAACCTTCGTGGGTCCCGGGACTGAAGCTTTCTTT.

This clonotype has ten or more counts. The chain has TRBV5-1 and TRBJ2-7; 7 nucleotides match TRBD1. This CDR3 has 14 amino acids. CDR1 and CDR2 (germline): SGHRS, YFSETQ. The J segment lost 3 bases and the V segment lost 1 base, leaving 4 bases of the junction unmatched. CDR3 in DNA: TGCGCCAGCAGCTTGCACGGGACAGACTACGAGCAGTACTTC. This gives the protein CASSLHGTDYEQYF. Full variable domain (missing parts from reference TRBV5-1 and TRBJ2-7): KAGVTQTPRYLIKTRGQQVTLSCSPISGHRSVSWYQQTPGQGLQFLFEYFSETQRNKGNFPGRFSGRQFSNSRSEMNVSTLELGDSALYLCASSLHGTDYEQYFGPGTRLTVT.

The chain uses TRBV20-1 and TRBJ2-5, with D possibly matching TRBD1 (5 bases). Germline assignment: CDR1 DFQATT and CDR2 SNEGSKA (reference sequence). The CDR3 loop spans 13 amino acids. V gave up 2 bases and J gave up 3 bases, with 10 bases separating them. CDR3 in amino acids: CSARRGWEETQYF. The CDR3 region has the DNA TGCAGTGCTAGAAGGGGATGGGAAGAGACCCAGTACTTC.

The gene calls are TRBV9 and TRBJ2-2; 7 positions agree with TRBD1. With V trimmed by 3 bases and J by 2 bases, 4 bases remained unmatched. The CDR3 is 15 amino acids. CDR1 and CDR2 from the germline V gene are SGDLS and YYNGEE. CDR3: CASSATGPNTGELFF. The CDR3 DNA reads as TGTGCCAGCAGCGCGACAGGGCCTAACACCGGGGAGCTGTTTTTT.

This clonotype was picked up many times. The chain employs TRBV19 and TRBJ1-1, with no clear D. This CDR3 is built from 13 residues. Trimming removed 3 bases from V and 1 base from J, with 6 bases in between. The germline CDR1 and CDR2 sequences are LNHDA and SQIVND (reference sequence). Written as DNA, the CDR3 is TGTGCCAGTAGTATCTATCAGAACACTGAAGCTTTCTTT. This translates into CASSIYQNTEAFF.

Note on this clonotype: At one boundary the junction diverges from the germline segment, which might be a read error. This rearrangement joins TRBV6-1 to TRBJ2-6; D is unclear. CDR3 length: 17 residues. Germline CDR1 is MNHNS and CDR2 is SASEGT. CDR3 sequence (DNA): TGTGCCGGCAGTGAAATGCAGGCAATCTCTGGGGCCAACGTCCTGACTTTC. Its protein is CAGSEMQAISGANVLTF.

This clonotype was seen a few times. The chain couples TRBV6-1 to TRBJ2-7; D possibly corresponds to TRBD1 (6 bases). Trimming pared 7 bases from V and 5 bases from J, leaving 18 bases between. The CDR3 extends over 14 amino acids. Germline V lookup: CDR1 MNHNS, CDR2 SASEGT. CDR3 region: CASTLTTGSHEQYF. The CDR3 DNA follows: TGTGCCAGCACCTTAACGACAGGTAGCCACGAGCAGTACTTC.

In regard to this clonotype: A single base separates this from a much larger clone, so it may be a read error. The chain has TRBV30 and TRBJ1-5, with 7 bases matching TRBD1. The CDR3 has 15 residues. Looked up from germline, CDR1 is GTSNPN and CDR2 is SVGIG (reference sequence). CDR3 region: CTCLPGQTLNQPQHF. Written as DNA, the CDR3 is TGTACCTGCCTACCGGGACAGACTCTTAATCAGCCCCAGCATTTT.

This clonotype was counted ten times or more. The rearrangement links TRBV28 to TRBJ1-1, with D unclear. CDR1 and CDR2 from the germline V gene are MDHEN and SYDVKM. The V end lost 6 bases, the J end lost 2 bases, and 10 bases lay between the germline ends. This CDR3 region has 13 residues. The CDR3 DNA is TGTGCCAGCAGAACGAGACAAAACACTGAAGCTTTCTTT. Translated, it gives CASRTRQNTEAFF.

CDR3 nucleotide sequence: TGTGCCAGCAGCTTGGAAGGGGGGGCTTGCAATGAGCAGTTCTTC. Translating gives CASSLEGGACNEQFF. V usage is TRBV5-4 and J usage is TRBJ2-1; D may be TRBD2 (7 bases). Deletions cut 0 bases from V and 6 bases from J, with 13 bases between. Germline loops: CDR1 SGHNT, CDR2 YYREEE (reference sequence). The length of the CDR3 is 15 residues. Drawing the rest from reference TRBV5-4 and TRBJ2-1, the complete variable domain is ETGVTQSPTHLIKTRGQQVTLRCSSQSGHNTVSWYQQALGQGPQFIFQYYREEENGRGNFPPRFSGLQFPNYSSELNVNALELDDSALYLCASSLEGGACNEQFFGPGTRLTVL.

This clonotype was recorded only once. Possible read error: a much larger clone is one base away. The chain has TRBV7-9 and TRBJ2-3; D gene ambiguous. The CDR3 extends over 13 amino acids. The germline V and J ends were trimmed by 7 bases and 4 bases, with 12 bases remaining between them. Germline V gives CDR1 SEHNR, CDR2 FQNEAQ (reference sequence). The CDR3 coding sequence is TGTGCCAGCATCCCGAGCTCGGCAGATACGCAGTATTTT. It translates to CASIPSSADTQYF.

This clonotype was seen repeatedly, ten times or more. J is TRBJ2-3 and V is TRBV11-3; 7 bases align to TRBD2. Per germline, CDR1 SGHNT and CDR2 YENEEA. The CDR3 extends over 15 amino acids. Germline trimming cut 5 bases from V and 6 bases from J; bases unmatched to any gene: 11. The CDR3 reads CASSLWGGPGDTQYF. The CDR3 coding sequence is TGTGCCAGCAGCCTATGGGGGGGACCCGGGGATACGCAGTATTTT.

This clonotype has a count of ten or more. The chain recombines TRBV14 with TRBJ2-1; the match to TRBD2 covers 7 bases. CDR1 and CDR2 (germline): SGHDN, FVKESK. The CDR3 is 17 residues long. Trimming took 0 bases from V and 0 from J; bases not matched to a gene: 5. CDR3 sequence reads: CASSQDFRLASYNEQFF. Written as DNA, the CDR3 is TGTGCCAGCAGCCAAGATTTTCGACTAGCCTCCTACAATGAGCAGTTCTTC.

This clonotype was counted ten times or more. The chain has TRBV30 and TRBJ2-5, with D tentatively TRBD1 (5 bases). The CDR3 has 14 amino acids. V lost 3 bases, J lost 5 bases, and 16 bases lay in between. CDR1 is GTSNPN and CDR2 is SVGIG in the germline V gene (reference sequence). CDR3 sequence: CAWSGQGIGETQYF. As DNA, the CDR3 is TGTGCCTGGAGCGGCCAGGGTATCGGGGAGACCCAGTACTTC.

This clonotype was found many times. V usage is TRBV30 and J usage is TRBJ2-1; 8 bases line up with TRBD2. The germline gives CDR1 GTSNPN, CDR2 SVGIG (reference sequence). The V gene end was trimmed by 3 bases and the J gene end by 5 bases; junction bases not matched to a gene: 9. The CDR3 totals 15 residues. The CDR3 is CAWSATSGANNEQFF. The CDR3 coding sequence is TGTGCCTGGAGCGCCACTAGCGGAGCCAACAATGAGCAGTTCTTC.

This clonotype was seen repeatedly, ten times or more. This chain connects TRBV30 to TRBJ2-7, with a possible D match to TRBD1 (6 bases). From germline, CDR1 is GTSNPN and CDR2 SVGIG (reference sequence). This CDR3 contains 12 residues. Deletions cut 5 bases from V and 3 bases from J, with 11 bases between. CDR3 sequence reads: CAWEAQGYEQYF. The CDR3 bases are TGTGCCTGGGAGGCACAGGGCTACGAGCAGTACTTC.

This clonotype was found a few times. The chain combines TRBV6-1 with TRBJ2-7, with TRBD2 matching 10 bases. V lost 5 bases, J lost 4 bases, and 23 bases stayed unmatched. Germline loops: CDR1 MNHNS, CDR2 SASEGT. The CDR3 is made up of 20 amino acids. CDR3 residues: CASSPTPPGREAGGAYEQYF. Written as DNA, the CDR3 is TGTGCCAGCAGTCCAACCCCCCCAGGCAGGGAAGCGGGAGGGGCTTACGAGCAGTACTTC.